The following is a T cell receptor beta chain sequence with its context. Gene and germline names: mouse. The CDR3 is cut off 1 residue early in the read; its end comes from the germline J gene. CDR1 is SNHLY, CDR2 FYNGKV, per germline (reference sequence). The CDR3 has 12 residues. The V and J ends lost 4 bases and 0 bases respectively, with 4 bases between them. Clones were sequenced by immunoSEQ multiplex PCR, and TCRdb holds only the in-frame ones, with some missing. This sample has roughly 45,000 clones, with over 65% found just once. The source of the sample is a study of tissue T cells after allogeneic stem cell transplantation.

This clonotype originated in a pool of C57BL/6 mice in good health. This rearrangement joins TRBV3 to TRBJ2-7; D is ambiguous. Sequenced input: sorted cells pooled from one or two spleens. The chain's CDR3 is CASSSLSYEQYF. Incomplete CDR3 DNA: TGTGCCAGCAGCTCCCTCTCCTATGAACAGTAC. The variable domain in full, completed from reference TRBV3 and TRBJ2-7, reads GPKVLQIPSHQIIDMGQMVTLNCDPVSNHLYFYWYKQILGQQMEFLVNFYNGKVMEKSKLFKDQFSVERPDGSYFTLKIQPTALEDSAVYFCASSSLSYEQYFGPGTRLTVL.